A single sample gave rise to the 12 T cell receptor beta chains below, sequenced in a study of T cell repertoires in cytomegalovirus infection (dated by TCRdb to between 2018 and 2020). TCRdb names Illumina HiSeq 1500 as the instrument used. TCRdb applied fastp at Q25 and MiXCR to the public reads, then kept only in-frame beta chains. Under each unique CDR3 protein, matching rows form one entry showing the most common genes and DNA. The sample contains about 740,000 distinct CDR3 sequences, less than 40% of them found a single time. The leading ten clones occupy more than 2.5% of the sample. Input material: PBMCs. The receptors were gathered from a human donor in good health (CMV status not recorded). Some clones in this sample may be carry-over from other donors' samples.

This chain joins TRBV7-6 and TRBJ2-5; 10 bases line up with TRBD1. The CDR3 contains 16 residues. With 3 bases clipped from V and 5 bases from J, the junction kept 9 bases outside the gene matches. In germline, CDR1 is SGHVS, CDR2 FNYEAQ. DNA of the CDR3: TGTGCCAGCAGCTTGCGGCCGGGACAGGGGTACGAGACCCAGTACTTC. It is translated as CASSLRPGQGYETQYF.

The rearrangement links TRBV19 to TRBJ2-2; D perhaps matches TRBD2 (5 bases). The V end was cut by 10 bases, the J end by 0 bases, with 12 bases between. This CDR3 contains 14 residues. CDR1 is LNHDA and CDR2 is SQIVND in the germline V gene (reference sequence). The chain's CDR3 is CAIRAGPNTGELFF. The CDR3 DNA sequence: TGTGCCATTCGGGCGGGCCCGAACACCGGGGAGCTGTTTTTT.

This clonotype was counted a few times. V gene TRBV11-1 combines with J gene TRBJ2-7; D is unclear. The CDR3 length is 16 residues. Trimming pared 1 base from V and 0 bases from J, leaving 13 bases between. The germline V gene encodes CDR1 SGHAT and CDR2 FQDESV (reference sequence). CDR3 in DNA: TGTGCCAGCAGCTTAGGCTTCCCCGCGAGCTCCTACGAGCAGTACTTC. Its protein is CASSLGFPASSYEQYF.

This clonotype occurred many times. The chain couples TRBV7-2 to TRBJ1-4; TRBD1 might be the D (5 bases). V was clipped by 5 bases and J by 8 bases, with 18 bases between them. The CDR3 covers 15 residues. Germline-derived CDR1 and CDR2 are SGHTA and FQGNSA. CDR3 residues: CASSPRPRGSEKLFF. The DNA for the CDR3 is TGTGCCAGCAGCCCCCGCCCAAGGGGTTCCGAAAAACTGTTTTTT.

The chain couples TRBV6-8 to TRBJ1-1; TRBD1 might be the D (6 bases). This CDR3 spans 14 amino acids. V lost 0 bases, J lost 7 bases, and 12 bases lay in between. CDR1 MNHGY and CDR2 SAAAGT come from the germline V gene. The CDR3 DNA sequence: TGTGCCAGCAGTTACTCGAGGGGGACCGGTGAAGCTTTCTTT. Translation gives CASSYSRGTGEAFF.

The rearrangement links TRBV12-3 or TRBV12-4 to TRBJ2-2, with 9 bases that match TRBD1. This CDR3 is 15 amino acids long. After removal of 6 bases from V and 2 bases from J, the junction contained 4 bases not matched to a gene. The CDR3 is CASRKDRGNTGELFF. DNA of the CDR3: TGTGCCAGCAGGAAGGACAGGGGAAACACCGGGGAGCTGTTTTTT.

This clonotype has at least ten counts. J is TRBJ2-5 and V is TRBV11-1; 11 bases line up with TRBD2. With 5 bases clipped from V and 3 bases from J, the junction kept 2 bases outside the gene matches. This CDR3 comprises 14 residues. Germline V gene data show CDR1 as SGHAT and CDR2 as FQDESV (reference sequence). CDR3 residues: CASSAGLAEETQYF. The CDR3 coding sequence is TGTGCCAGCAGCGCGGGACTAGCGGAAGAGACCCAGTACTTC.

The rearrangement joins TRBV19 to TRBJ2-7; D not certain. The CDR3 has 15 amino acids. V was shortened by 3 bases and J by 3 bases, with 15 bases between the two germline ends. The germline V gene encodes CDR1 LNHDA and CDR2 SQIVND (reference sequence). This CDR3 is CASSISGNPYYEQYF. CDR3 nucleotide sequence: TGTGCCAGTAGTATCAGTGGAAATCCTTACTACGAGCAGTACTTC.

Here the CDR3 DNA reads TGTGCCAGCAGCCAAGATCAGTCGGGGGCGGGAGATACGCAGTATTTT. It codes for CASSQDQSGAGDTQYF. The rearrangement joins TRBV3-1 to TRBJ2-3; D may be TRBD1 or TRBD2 (6 bases each). V shed 0 bases and J shed 5 bases, with 15 bases lying between them. CDR3 size: 16 residues. In germline, CDR1 is LGHDT, CDR2 YNNKEL (reference sequence).

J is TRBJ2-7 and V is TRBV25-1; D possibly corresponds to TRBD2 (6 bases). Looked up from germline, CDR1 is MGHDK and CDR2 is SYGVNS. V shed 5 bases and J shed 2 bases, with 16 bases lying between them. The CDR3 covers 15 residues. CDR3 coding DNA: TGTGCCAGCAGTCCCCCGGGAGCGGGTACCTACGAGCAGTACTTC. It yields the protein CASSPPGAGTYEQYF.

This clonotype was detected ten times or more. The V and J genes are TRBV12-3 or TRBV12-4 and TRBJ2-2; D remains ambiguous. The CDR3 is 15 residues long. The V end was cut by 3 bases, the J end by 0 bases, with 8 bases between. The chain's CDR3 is CASSFGQPNTGELFF. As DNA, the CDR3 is TGTGCCAGCAGTTTCGGGCAGCCGAACACCGGGGAGCTGTTTTTT.

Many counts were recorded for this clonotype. The DNA of the CDR3 is TGTGCCAGCAGCTTAAGGGACCGCTACGAGCAGTACTTC. Translation: CASSLRDRYEQYF. J is TRBJ2-7 and V is TRBV7-2, with D perhaps matching TRBD1 or TRBD2 (5 bases each). Trimming removed 2 bases from V and 3 bases from J, with 8 bases in between. The CDR3 contains 13 residues. From germline, CDR1 is SGHTA and CDR2 FQGNSA.